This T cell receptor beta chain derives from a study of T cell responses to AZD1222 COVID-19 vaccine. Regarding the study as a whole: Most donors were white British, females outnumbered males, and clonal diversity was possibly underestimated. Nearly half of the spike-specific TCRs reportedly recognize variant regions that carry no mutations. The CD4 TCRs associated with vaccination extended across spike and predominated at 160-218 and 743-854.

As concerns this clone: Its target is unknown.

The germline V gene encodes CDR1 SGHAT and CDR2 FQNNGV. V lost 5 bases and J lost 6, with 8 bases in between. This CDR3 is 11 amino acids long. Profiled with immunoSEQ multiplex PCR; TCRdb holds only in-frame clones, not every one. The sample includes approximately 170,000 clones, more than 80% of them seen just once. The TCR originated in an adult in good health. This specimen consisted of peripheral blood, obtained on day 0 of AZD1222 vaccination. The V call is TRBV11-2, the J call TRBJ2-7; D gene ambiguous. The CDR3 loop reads CASSLGSEQYF. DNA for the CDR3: TGTGCCAGCAGCCTAGGCAGCGAGCAGTACTTC.